This T cell receptor beta chain was obtained from a study of patients and donors after allogeneic stem cell transplantation. V was trimmed by 3 bases and J by 3 bases, leaving 16 bases between them. Germline CDR1 reads SGHVS; CDR2 reads FNYEAQ. The CDR3 runs 16 residues. Using its own MiXCR run on the RT-PCR reads, TCRdb lists one record per CDR3 protein. The table has over 150,000 distinct CDR3 sequences, 41% seen once. The sample was blood, either unsorted or a sorted T cell fraction (not recorded which). This chain links TRBV7-6 with TRBJ2-3; unclear D gene. The sequence was collected from a human donor who was either an allogeneic HSCT recipient or a stem cell or donor lymphocyte infusion donor (not recorded which). It is not recorded whose cells these are; they may come from a transplant donor. This chain's CDR3 is CASSFLVAKGTDTQYF. In nucleotides, the CDR3 is TGTGCCAGCAGCTTCCTAGTGGCGAAGGGAACAGATACGCAGTATTTT.